This T cell receptor (beta chain) was sequenced for a study of blood T cell repertoires in COVID-19. Study at large: The United States, Italy and Spain provided the acute and convalescent COVID-19 samples.

In the authors' workflow: Amplification of reference gene primers was used by the study to estimate nucleated cell counts. Produced via immunoSEQ multiplex PCR; TCRdb's table is partial and in-frame only. The DNA was the basis for D and trimming; V, J and clone size are from that table. This sample carries approximately 240,000 clones, 65% to 90% of them seen once, and the ten largest clones take 1.2% to 1.5%. The CDR3 totals 15 residues. Trimming took 7 bases from V and 5 from J, leaving 17 bases between them. Germline V gives CDR1 SNHLY, CDR2 FYNNEI. The sequencing sample was made of peripheral blood. The rearrangement uses TRBV2 and TRBJ2-2; tentatively, D is TRBD2 (7 bases). This sequence originates from a woman in her forties who had recovered from COVID-19. CDR3 loop: CASTPWEGETGELFF. The CDR3 nucleotides are TGTGCCAGCACCCCATGGGAGGGGGAGACCGGGGAGCTGTTTTTT.